This record looks at one T cell receptor beta chain sequence and its context. Its antigen is not known. It was with 60 Vbeta and 13 Jbeta primers that the PCR ran. The protocol was immunoSEQ multiplex PCR, while the TCRdb copy is restricted to in-frame clones and leaves out a portion. The sample consists of 95,000 to 150,000 clones, roughly 70% of them appearing once. These data originate in a study of cytomegalovirus exposure and HLA in healthy donors. About the research overall: Approximately 85 million unique TCRs from HLA-typed donors were held in an early data release.

J gave up 0 bases and V 4 bases, and 1 base lay outside the gene matches. CDR3 length equals 16 residues. Germline V lookup: CDR1 SGHTA, CDR2 FQGTGA. Study-wide results and caveats: The CMV antigen specificity of a few CMV-associated chains was confirmed through in vitro analysis.

The sequencing sample was made of PBMCs. This TCR derives from a man younger than 40 in good health and CMV-seronegative. The V call is TRBV7-3, the J call TRBJ2-6; 9 nucleotides line up with TRBD1. This CDR3 is CASSWDRASGANVLTF. Written as DNA, the CDR3 is TGTGCCAGCAGCTGGGACAGGGCCTCTGGGGCCAACGTCCTGACTTTC.